The rows below give T cell receptor beta chains drawn from one sample of a study of T-cell reconstitution after alpha-beta-depleted transplantation in children. In TCRdb, the PCR reads were re-called with MiXCR into one record per CDR3 protein. The sample consists of some 43,000 distinct CDR3 sequences, around 8.8% of them appearing once. The sequenced sample was PBMCs, mostly from graft donor cells, obtained 60 days after TCRalphabeta/CD19-depleted stem cell transplant. These receptors all come from a male patient aged 2 to 9 who had a stem cell transplant for chronic granulomatous disease, so the T cells may come from the graft donor. Both conserved end residues are part of each CDR3.

TRBJ2-7,TRBV4-2,CASSQDRTYEQYF
TRBJ2-3,TRBV20-1,CSARGGLFSGAQYF
TRBJ2-2,TRBV4-2,CASSQDQPSTGELFF
TRBJ2-7,TRBV15,CATSSGFAGPLSYEQYF
TRBJ2-1,TRBV6-1,CASSEAGGGIYNEQFF
TRBJ2-5,TRBV6-1,CASSEFRETQYF
TRBJ1-4,TRBV6-5,CASRQGTTNEKLFF
TRBJ1-1,TRBV15,CATSRSGDVGPEAFF
TRBJ2-6,TRBV20-1,CSASMGARISGANVLTF
TRBJ1-5,TRBV10-2,CASGTGDIGGNQPQHF
TRBJ1-2,TRBV7-9,CASSFFGTLNYGYTF
TRBJ1-5,TRBV20-1,CSARFRGGSQPQHF
TRBJ2-1,TRBV20-1,CSATGGGGRSYNEQFF
TRBJ1-1,TRBV29-1,CSVGGTQAFF
TRBJ2-1,TRBV9,CASSVGGGVVVRNEQFF
TRBJ2-7,TRBV20-1,CSALTSGRGYEQYF
TRBJ1-2,TRBV20-1,CSAPPGDTNYGYTF
TRBJ2-1,TRBV4-1,CASSQDGARWRANEQFF
TRBJ1-2,TRBV29-1,CSVERGSGYGYTF
TRBJ1-3,TRBV10-3,CAISPQASGNTIYF